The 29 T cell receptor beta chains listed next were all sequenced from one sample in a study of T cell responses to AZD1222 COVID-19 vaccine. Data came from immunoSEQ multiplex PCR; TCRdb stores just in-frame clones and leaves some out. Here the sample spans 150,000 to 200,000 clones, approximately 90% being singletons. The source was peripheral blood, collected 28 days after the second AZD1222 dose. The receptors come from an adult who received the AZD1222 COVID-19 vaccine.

CDR3 nucleotide sequence: TGTGCCAGCAGCCTAGTTGAAGGTGGGGAGCTGTTTTTT. The encoded protein is CASSLVEGGELFF. The chain combines TRBV4-2 with TRBJ2-2, with unresolved D. The ends were cut back, 4 bases at V and 8 bases at J, with 11 bases in the middle. CDR1 and CDR2 (germline): LGHNA, YNFKEQ. The CDR3 extends over 13 amino acids.

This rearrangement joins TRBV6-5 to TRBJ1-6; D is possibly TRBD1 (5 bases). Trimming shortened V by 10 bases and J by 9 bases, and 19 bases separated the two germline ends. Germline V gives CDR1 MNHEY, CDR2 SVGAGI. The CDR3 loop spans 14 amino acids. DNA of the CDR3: TGTGCCACCATTCGGGCAGGGTGGGGTTCACCCCTCCACTTT. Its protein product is CATIRAGWGSPLHF.

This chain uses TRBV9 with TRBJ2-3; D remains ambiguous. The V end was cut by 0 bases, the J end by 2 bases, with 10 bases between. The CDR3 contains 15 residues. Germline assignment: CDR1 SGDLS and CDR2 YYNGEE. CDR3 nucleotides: TGTGCCAGCAGCGTAGTTGCGGCTGCCACAGATACGCAGTATTTT. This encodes CASSVVAAATDTQYF.

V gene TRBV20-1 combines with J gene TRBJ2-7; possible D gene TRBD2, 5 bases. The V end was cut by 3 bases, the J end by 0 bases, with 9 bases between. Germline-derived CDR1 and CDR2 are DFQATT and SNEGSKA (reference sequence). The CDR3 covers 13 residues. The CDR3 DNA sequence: TGCAGTGCTAGTACGGGAAGCTCCTACGAGCAGTACTTC. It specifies CSASTGSSYEQYF.

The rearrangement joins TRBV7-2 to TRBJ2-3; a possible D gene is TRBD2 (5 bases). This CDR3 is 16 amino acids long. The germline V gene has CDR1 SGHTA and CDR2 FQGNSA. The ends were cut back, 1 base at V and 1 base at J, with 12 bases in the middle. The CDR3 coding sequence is TGTGCCAGCAGCTTAGGAGCGGCGGCGGGCACAGATACGCAGTATTTT. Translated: CASSLGAAAGTDTQYF.

Here the CDR3 reads CASRSRDSVNYGYTF. The CDR3 region has the DNA TGTGCCAGCAGATCCCGGGACAGTGTTAACTATGGCTACACCTTC. The gene calls are TRBV11-1 and TRBJ1-2; 7 bases align to TRBD1. The CDR3 runs to 15 residues. CDR1 and CDR2 (germline): SGHAT, FQDESV (reference sequence). After removal of 6 bases from V and 1 base from J, the junction contained 8 bases not matched to a gene.

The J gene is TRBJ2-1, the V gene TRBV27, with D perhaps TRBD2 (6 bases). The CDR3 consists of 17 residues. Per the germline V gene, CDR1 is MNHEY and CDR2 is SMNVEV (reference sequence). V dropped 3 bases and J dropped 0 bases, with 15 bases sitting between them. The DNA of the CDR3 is TGTGCCAGCAGTTTGGTAGCGGACGGAAGCTCCTACAATGAGCAGTTCTTC. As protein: CASSLVADGSSYNEQFF.

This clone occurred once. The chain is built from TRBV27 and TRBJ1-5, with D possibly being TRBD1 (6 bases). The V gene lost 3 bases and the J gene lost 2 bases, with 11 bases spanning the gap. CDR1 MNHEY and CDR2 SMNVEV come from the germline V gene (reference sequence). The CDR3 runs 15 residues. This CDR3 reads CASSFAGEGNQPQHF. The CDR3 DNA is TGTGCCAGCAGTTTTGCAGGGGAGGGCAATCAGCCCCAGCATTTT.

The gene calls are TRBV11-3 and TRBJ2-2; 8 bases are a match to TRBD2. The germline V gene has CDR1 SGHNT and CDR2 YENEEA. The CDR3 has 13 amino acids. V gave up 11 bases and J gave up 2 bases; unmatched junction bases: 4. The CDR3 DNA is TGTGCCTCTGGGACTAGAAACACCGGGGAGCTGTTTTTT. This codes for CASGTRNTGELFF.

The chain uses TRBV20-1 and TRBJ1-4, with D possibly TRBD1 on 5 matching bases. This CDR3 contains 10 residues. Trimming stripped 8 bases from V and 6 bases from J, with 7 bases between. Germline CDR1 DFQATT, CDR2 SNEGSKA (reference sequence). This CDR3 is CSWGDEKLFF. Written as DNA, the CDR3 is TGCAGTTGGGGCGATGAAAAACTGTTTTTT.

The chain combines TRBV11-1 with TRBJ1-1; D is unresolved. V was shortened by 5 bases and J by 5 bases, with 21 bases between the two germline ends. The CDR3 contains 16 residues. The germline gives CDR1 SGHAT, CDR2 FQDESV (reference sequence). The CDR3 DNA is TGTGCCAGCAGCGGACGGGTTCGGATGACGAAGACTGAAGCTTTCTTT. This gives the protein CASSGRVRMTKTEAFF.

The CDR3, as DNA: TGTGCCAGCTCAGGGACAGGGGGATTGAACAATGAGCAGTTCTTC. Encoded protein: CASSGTGGLNNEQFF. The chain joins TRBV18 to TRBJ2-1; 11 nucleotides align to TRBD1. Per the germline V gene, CDR1 is KGHSH and CDR2 is LQKENI. The CDR3 length is 15 residues. The V gene end was trimmed by 5 bases and the J gene end by 5 bases; junction bases not matched to a gene: 5.

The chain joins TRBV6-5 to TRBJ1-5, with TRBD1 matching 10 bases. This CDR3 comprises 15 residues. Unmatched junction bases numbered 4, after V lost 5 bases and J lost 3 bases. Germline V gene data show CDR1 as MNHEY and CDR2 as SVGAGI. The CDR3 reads CASSPGTGVNQPQHF. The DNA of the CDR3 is TGTGCCAGCAGTCCCGGGACAGGGGTCAATCAGCCCCAGCATTTT.

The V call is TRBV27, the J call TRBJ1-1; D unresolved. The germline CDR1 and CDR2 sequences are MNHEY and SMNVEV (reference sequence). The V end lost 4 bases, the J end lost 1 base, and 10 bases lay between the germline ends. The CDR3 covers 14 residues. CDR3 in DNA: TGTGCCAGCAGTTCTGACTTAGGGAACACTGAAGCTTTCTTT. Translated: CASSSDLGNTEAFF.

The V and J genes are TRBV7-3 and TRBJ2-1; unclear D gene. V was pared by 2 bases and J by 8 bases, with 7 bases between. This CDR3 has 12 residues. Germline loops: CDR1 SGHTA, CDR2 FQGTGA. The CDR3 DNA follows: TGTGCCAGCAGCTTATTAGGCGATGAGCAGTTCTTC. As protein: CASSLLGDEQFF.

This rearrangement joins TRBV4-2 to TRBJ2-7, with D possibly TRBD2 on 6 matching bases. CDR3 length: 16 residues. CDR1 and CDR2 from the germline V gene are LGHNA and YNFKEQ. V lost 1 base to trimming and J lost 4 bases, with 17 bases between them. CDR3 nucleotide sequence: TGTGCCAGCAGCCAAGTCTTGGGACTTAGACCGTACGAGCAGTACTTC. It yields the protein CASSQVLGLRPYEQYF.

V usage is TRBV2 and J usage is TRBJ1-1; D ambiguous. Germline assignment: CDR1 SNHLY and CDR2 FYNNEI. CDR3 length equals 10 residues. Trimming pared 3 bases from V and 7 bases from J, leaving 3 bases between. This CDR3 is CASSEGEAFF. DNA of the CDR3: TGTGCCAGCAGTGAGGGTGAAGCTTTCTTT.

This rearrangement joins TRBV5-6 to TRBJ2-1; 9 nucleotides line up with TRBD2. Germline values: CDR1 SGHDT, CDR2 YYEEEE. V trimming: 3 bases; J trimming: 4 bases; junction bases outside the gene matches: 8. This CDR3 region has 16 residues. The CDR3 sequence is CASSSPPAGGYNEQFF. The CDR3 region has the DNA TGTGCCAGCAGCTCACCGCCAGCGGGGGGATACAATGAGCAGTTCTTC.

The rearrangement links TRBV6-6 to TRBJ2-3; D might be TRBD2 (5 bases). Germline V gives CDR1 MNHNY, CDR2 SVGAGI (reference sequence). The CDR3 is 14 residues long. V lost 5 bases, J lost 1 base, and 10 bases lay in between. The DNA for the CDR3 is TGTGCCAGCAGTGGACCGCGGGGCACAGATACGCAGTATTTT. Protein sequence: CASSGPRGTDTQYF.

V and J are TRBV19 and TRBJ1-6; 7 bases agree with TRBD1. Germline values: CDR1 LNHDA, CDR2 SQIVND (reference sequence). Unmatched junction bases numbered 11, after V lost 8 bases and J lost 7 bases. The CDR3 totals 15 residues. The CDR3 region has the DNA TGTGCCAGTCGGGACAGACAGGGCCACAATTCACCCCTCCACTTT. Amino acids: CASRDRQGHNSPLHF.

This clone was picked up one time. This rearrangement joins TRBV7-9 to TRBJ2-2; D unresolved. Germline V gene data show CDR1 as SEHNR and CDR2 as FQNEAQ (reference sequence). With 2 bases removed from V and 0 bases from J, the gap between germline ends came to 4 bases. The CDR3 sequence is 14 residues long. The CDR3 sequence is CASSLTTNTGELFF. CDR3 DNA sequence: TGTGCCAGCAGCTTAACCACGAACACCGGGGAGCTGTTTTTT.

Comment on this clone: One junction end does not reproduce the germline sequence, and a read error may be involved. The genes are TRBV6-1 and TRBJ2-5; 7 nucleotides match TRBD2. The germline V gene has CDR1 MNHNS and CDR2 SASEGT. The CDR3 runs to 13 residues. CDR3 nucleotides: TGTGCCAGCAGTAAAGCGGGGCAGGAGACCCAGTACTTC. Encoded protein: CASSKAGQETQYF.

The DNA for the CDR3 is TGTGCCAGCAGTTTATCGCGGGAGTCCTACAATGAGCAGTTCTTC. It codes for CASSLSRESYNEQFF. The chain employs TRBV27 and TRBJ2-1, with TRBD2 identical over 7 bases. The length of the CDR3 is 15 residues. Germline CDR1 reads MNHEY; CDR2 reads SMNVEV (reference sequence). The V and J ends lost 0 bases and 1 base, in that order; junction bases with no gene match: 0.

This CDR3 is CASSIDARLAGDYEQYF. As DNA, the CDR3 is TGTGCCAGTAGTATAGACGCAAGACTAGCGGGAGACTACGAGCAGTACTTC. The chain carries TRBV19 and TRBJ2-7; 12 nucleotides match TRBD2. J was trimmed by 3 bases and V by 0 bases; bases with no gene match: 6. In germline, CDR1 is LNHDA, CDR2 SQIVND (reference sequence). The CDR3 has 17 residues.

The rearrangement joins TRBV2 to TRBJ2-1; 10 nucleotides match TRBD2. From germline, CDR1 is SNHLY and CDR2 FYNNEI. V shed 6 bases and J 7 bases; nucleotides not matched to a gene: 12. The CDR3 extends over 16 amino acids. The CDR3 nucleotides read TGTGCCAGCAGCCCCTCTAGCGGGAGTTTCGTTAATGAGCAGTTCTTC. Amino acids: CASSPSSGSFVNEQFF.

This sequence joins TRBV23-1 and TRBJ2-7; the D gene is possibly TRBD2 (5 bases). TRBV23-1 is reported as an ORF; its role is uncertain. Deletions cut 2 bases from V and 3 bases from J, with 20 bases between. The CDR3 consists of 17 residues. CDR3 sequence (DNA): TGCGCCAGCAGTCAAGGCCCCCCCGCGGGCCACGGCTACGAGCAGTACTTC. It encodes CASSQGPPAGHGYEQYF.

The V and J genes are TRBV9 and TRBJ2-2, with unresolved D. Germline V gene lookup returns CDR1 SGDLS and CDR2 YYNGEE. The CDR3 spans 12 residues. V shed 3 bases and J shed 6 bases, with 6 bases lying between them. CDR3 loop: CASSAPAGELFF. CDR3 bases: TGTGCCAGCAGCGCCCCAGCCGGGGAGCTGTTTTTT.

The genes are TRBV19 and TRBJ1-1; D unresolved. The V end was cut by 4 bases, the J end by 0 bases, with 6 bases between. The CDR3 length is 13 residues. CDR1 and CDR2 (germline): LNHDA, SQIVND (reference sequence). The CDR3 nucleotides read TGTGCCAGTAGTAATATAGTGAACACTGAAGCTTTCTTT. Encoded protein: CASSNIVNTEAFF.

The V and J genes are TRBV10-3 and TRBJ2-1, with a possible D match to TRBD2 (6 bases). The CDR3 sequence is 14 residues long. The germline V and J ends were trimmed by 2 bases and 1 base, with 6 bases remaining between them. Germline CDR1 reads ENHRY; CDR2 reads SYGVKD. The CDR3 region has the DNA TGTGCCATCAGTGAGGGGGGGTCCTACAATGAGCAGTTCTTC. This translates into CAISEGGSYNEQFF.